The 32 T cell receptor beta chains in this list originate from one sample, sequenced in a study of cytomegalovirus exposure and HLA in healthy donors. The primer mix had 60 Vbeta and 13 Jbeta primers. Method: immunoSEQ multiplex PCR; TCRdb's copy keeps in-frame clones and lacks some. The sample holds over 100,000 clones, 60% to 80% seen once. Sequenced input: PBMCs. These receptors were obtained from a female donor in good health and CMV-seronegative.

The rearrangement uses TRBV7-9 and TRBJ1-1; D is ambiguous. Per the germline V gene, CDR1 is SEHNR and CDR2 is FQNEAQ (reference sequence). There are 14 residues in the CDR3. The V gene lost 1 base and the J gene lost 1 base, with 7 bases spanning the gap. The DNA for the CDR3 is TGTGCCAGCAGCTTAGTTCTAGGGAACACTGAAGCTTTCTTT. Translation gives CASSLVLGNTEAFF.

The chain joins TRBV5-1 to TRBJ2-5; a possible D gene is TRBD1 (5 bases). Looked up from germline, CDR1 is SGHRS and CDR2 is YFSETQ. V lost 1 base to trimming and J lost 5 bases, with 12 bases between them. CDR3 length: 14 residues. The CDR3 protein is CASSLSQGSETQYF. The DNA for the CDR3 is TGCGCCAGCAGCTTGAGTCAGGGATCGGAGACCCAGTACTTC.

V and J are TRBV27 and TRBJ2-7, with TRBD2 matching over 9 bases. The CDR3 totals 14 residues. CDR1 is MNHEY, CDR2 SMNVEV, per germline (reference sequence). J lost 4 bases, V lost 7 bases, and 8 bases had no gene match. As DNA, the CDR3 is TGTGCCAGCAAACTAGCGGGTTACGATTACGAGCAGTACTTC. Encoded protein: CASKLAGYDYEQYF.

This chain connects TRBV13 to TRBJ1-1, with D hard to call. V gave up 4 bases and J gave up 2 bases, with 2 bases separating them. Germline V gene lookup returns CDR1 PRHDT and CDR2 FYEKMQ (reference sequence). This CDR3 comprises 11 residues. Written as DNA, the CDR3 is TGTGCCAGCAGCTCTAACACTGAAGCTTTCTTT. Encoded protein: CASSSNTEAFF. The whole variable domain, filled in from reference TRBV13 and TRBJ1-1, reads AAGVIQSPRHLIKEKRETATLKCYPIPRHDTVYWYQQGPGQDPQFLISFYEKMQSDKGSIPDRFSAQQFSDYHSELNMSSLELGDSALYFCASSSNTEAFFGQGTRLTVV.

The chain couples TRBV6-5 to TRBJ2-2, with D tentatively TRBD1 (6 bases). The CDR3 has 15 amino acids. V lost 4 bases to trimming and J lost 1 base, with 10 bases between them. Germline CDR1 and CDR2: MNHEY and SVGAGI. The CDR3 here is CASSFDRRNTGELFF. The DNA for the CDR3 is TGTGCCAGCAGTTTTGACAGGAGGAACACCGGGGAGCTGTTTTTT.

In its sample, this clone was seen a few times. The chain is built from TRBV7-8 and TRBJ1-3; no clear D. V lost 5 bases and J lost 4, with 12 bases in between. The length of the CDR3 is 14 residues. Germline CDR1 reads SGHVS; CDR2 reads FQNEAQ. The CDR3 is CASSAGMRGNTIYF. The CDR3 DNA reads as TGTGCCAGCAGCGCCGGGATGAGGGGAAACACCATATATTTT.

The chain links TRBV5-1 to TRBJ2-7; TRBD2 might be the D (5 bases). The CDR3 totals 15 residues. V lost 0 bases, J lost 2 bases, and 12 bases lay in between. Germline V gene lookup returns CDR1 SGHRS and CDR2 YFSETQ. The CDR3 reads CASSLVPGSAYEQYF. Written as DNA, the CDR3 is TGCGCCAGCAGCTTGGTTCCAGGTAGCGCCTACGAGCAGTACTTC.

This chain links TRBV5-4 with TRBJ2-7, with D possibly matching TRBD2 (5 bases). This CDR3 has 13 amino acids. Deletions cut 4 bases from V and 5 bases from J, with 13 bases between. CDR1 is SGHNT and CDR2 is YYREEE in the germline V gene (reference sequence). The CDR3 coding sequence is TGTGCCAGCAGCCATACTAGTTCCAACGAGCAGTACTTC. Its protein is CASSHTSSNEQYF.

The chain joins TRBV7-9 to TRBJ1-3; TRBD1 matches at 12 bases. The CDR3 totals 18 residues. CDR1 and CDR2 from the germline V gene are SEHNR and FQNEAQ (reference sequence). Germline trimming cut 5 bases from V and 2 bases from J; bases unmatched to any gene: 10. In nucleotides, the CDR3 is TGTGCCAGCAGCGCCGGGACAGGGGGCGCCCTTGCTGGAAACACCATATATTTT. This gives the protein CASSAGTGGALAGNTIYF.

This chain uses TRBV18 with TRBJ2-1; TRBD1 is a possible D gene (6 bases). Trimming took off 3 bases at V and 8 bases at J, with 11 bases between the two ends. There are 13 residues in the CDR3. CDR1 KGHSH and CDR2 LQKENI come from the germline V gene. The CDR3 protein is CASSPGTLDEQFF. The CDR3 DNA follows: TGTGCCAGCTCACCCGGGACACTGGATGAGCAGTTCTTC.

V gene TRBV25-1 combines with J gene TRBJ2-1; the match to TRBD2 covers 7 bases. After removal of 2 bases from V and 5 bases from J, the junction contained 9 bases not matched to a gene. The CDR3 length is 16 residues. The germline gives CDR1 MGHDK, CDR2 SYGVNS. CDR3 coding DNA: TGTGCCAGCAGTGAAGCTTTCCGCGGGAGTAACAATGAGCAGTTCTTC. This translates into CASSEAFRGSNNEQFF.

This sequence joins TRBV28 and TRBJ2-3, with TRBD2 matching over 13 bases. CDR1 and CDR2 (germline): MDHEN, SYDVKM. The V gene end was trimmed by 5 bases and the J gene end by 2 bases; junction bases not matched to a gene: 7. The CDR3 totals 17 residues. CDR3 residues: CASSRGLAGKVTDTQYF. The CDR3 DNA reads TGTGCCAGCAGTCGGGGACTAGCGGGAAAGGTCACAGATACGCAGTATTTT.

The J gene is TRBJ2-1, the V gene TRBV19, with 7 bases that match TRBD1. Germline CDR1 is LNHDA and CDR2 is SQIVND (reference sequence). This CDR3 has 16 amino acids. J was trimmed by 4 bases and V by 4 bases; bases with no gene match: 10. CDR3 residues: CASSTQSGTDYNEQFF. In DNA form, the CDR3 reads TGTGCCAGTAGTACCCAATCCGGGACAGATTACAATGAGCAGTTCTTC.

A single count supports this clone. The V call is TRBV7-9, the J call TRBJ1-2; D perhaps matches TRBD1 (5 bases). In germline, CDR1 is SEHNR, CDR2 FQNEAQ (reference sequence). The V end was cut by 5 bases, the J end by 6 bases, with 19 bases between. The CDR3 is made up of 15 amino acids. The CDR3 sequence is CASSLLTQGAHGYTF. Here the CDR3 DNA reads TGTGCCAGCAGCCTATTAACCCAAGGGGCGCATGGCTACACCTTC.

The rearrangement links TRBV27 to TRBJ2-7; weak D call: TRBD2 (5 bases). This CDR3 has 15 amino acids. Germline V lookup: CDR1 MNHEY, CDR2 SMNVEV (reference sequence). V lost 6 bases and J 0 bases, leaving 15 bases between the germline ends. The CDR3 spells CASRRGSTYSYEQYF. The CDR3 region has the DNA TGTGCCAGCAGAAGAGGGTCCACATACTCCTACGAGCAGTACTTC.

About this clone: Sequence at one end of the junction differs from germline and may be a read error. This chain uses TRBV4-3 with TRBJ2-6; 7 bases map to TRBD1. Looked up from germline, CDR1 is LGHNA and CDR2 is YSLEER. This CDR3 comprises 17 residues. The CDR3 is CASSHQGVISVANVLTF. Here the CDR3 DNA reads TGCGCCAGCAGCCACCAGGGGGTCATCTCTGTGGCCAACGTCCTGACTTTC.

The V and J genes are TRBV27 and TRBJ2-1, with 10 nucleotides matching TRBD1. V shed 4 bases, J shed 6 bases, and the junction held 15 bases outside the gene matches. Germline assignment: CDR1 MNHEY and CDR2 SMNVEV (reference sequence). The CDR3 runs 18 residues. The DNA for the CDR3 is TGTGCCAGCAGTTCTAGGACAGGGGGGGTGGGGACGACCAATGAGCAGTTCTTC. Its protein is CASSSRTGGVGTTNEQFF.

V and J are TRBV29-1 and TRBJ1-2; 9 bases are shared with TRBD1. Looked up from germline, CDR1 is SQVTM and CDR2 is ANQGSEA. J lost 1 base, V lost 7 bases, and 7 bases had no gene match. The CDR3 is 14 amino acids. CDR3 region: CSASGTGINYGYTF. In DNA, the CDR3 is TGCAGCGCATCCGGGACAGGGATTAACTATGGCTACACCTTC.

The chain combines TRBV19 with TRBJ1-4; 7 bases line up with TRBD1. Looked up from germline, CDR1 is LNHDA and CDR2 is SQIVND (reference sequence). This CDR3 has 15 residues. The V segment lost 4 bases and the J segment 8 bases; nucleotides outside the gene matches: 10. CDR3 nucleotides: TGTGCCAGTAGTACCCAAAAACCGGGACAGGAAAAACTGTTTTTT. It codes for CASSTQKPGQEKLFF.

The rearrangement links TRBV6-6 to TRBJ2-7; D unresolved. V was clipped by 2 bases and J by 5 bases, with 16 bases between them. Germline V CDR1 and CDR2: MNHNY, SVGAGI (reference sequence). This CDR3 is built from 15 residues. The CDR3 DNA reads TGTGCCAGCAGTTACCCAGAGACCCTGCGGAACGAGCAGTACTTC. Its translation is CASSYPETLRNEQYF.

The CDR3 nucleotides are TGTGCCAGCAGCTTATCATACTCGACAGGGGGCAACTATGGCTACACCTTC. It is translated as CASSLSYSTGGNYGYTF. This sequence joins TRBV7-2 and TRBJ1-2; TRBD1 aligns across 10 bases. Germline V CDR1 and CDR2: SGHTA, FQGNSA. The CDR3 extends over 17 amino acids. V was pared by 2 bases and J by 2 bases, with 8 bases of the junction left unmatched.

The rearrangement links TRBV27 to TRBJ1-4, with TRBD1 identical over 7 bases. The CDR3 is 16 residues long. V shed 5 bases and J 3 bases; nucleotides not matched to a gene: 9. From germline, CDR1 is MNHEY and CDR2 SMNVEV (reference sequence). The CDR3 DNA sequence: TGTGCCAGCAGTCCCACAGGGGTGGCGGCTAATGAAAAACTGTTTTTT. It is translated as CASSPTGVAANEKLFF.

The gene calls are TRBV28 and TRBJ2-3, with D tentatively TRBD1 (5 bases). The V end lost 2 bases, the J end lost 4 bases, and 7 bases lay between the germline ends. CDR1 is MDHEN and CDR2 is SYDVKM in the germline V gene. This CDR3 comprises 13 residues. CDR3 sequence (DNA): TGTGCCAGCAGTTTAGGACAACCAGATACGCAGTATTTT. Amino acids: CASSLGQPDTQYF.

The chain is built from TRBV11-1 and TRBJ1-2; 7 positions match TRBD1. Trimming at V came to 5 bases and at J to 6 bases, leaving 3 bases not matched to a gene. This CDR3 has 12 residues. CDR1 is SGHAT, CDR2 FQDESV, per germline (reference sequence). CDR3 DNA sequence: TGTGCCAGCAGCCCGGGACAGAATGGCTACACCTTC. Translating gives CASSPGQNGYTF.

The chain carries TRBV2 and TRBJ2-1, with TRBD2 as a possible D gene (5 bases). This CDR3 is 15 amino acids long. V shed 4 bases and J shed 0 bases, with 10 bases lying between them. Germline loops: CDR1 SNHLY, CDR2 FYNNEI. CDR3 coding DNA: TGTGCCAGCAGTGGGGAGCGCGGCTCCTACAATGAGCAGTTCTTC. Its translation is CASSGERGSYNEQFF.

The chain employs TRBV7-9 and TRBJ1-4, with 7 positions matching TRBD1. The CDR3 runs 16 residues. Per the germline V gene, CDR1 is SEHNR and CDR2 is FQNEAQ (reference sequence). Trimming removed 1 base from V and 5 bases from J; junction bases left unmatched: 7. The CDR3 DNA reads TGTGCCAGCAGCTTAGGGAGGACAGGATCAAATGAAAAACTGTTTTTT. This sequence encodes CASSLGRTGSNEKLFF.

The V and J genes are TRBV14 and TRBJ1-2, with 9 bases lining up with TRBD1. From germline, CDR1 is SGHDN and CDR2 FVKESK. After removal of 1 base from V and 3 bases from J, the junction contained 6 bases not matched to a gene. The CDR3 contains 16 residues. The CDR3 nucleotides are TGTGCCAGCAGCCAAGCCGGGGACAGGGAGGACTATGGCTACACCTTC. Its translation: CASSQAGDREDYGYTF.

V usage is TRBV7-2 and J usage is TRBJ1-1; unclear D gene. Trimming removed 2 bases from V and 4 bases from J, with 8 bases in between. CDR3 length: 13 amino acids. Looked up from germline, CDR1 is SGHTA and CDR2 is FQGNSA. As DNA, the CDR3 is TGTGCCAGCAGCTTAACCGGGATCACTGAAGCTTTCTTT. Translation: CASSLTGITEAFF.

The chain joins TRBV7-2 to TRBJ2-7, with 7 nucleotides matching TRBD2. The CDR3 extends over 14 amino acids. Germline V gene lookup returns CDR1 SGHTA and CDR2 FQGNSA. J was trimmed by 0 bases and V by 4 bases; bases with no gene match: 3. The CDR3 loop is CASSSTSASYEQYF. CDR3 nucleotide sequence: TGTGCCAGCAGCTCTACTAGCGCCTCCTACGAGCAGTACTTC.

The table lists this clone with a count of one. This rearrangement joins TRBV13 to TRBJ2-1; a weak D match, TRBD2 (6 bases). V shed 5 bases and J shed 8 bases, with 10 bases lying between them. The CDR3 totals 12 residues. The germline V gene has CDR1 PRHDT and CDR2 FYEKMQ (reference sequence). The CDR3 region is CASSVLADEQFF. The CDR3 bases are TGTGCCAGCAGCGTATTAGCGGATGAGCAGTTCTTC.

The V gene is TRBV2, the J gene TRBJ2-6; 9 positions agree with TRBD2. CDR3 size: 16 residues. J gave up 0 bases and V 6 bases, and 3 bases lay outside the gene matches. Germline V gene data show CDR1 as SNHLY and CDR2 as FYNNEI. DNA for the CDR3: TGTGCCAGCAGGACTAGCGGCAACTCTGGGGCCAACGTCCTGACTTTC. Its translation is CASRTSGNSGANVLTF.

This clone was seen a single time. The chain is built from TRBV21-1 and TRBJ2-7; TRBD2, as called in the table, went unchecked against the DNA. TRBV21-1 is a pseudogene. The CDR3 contains 14 residues. CDR3 residues: CASSNPSERTEQYF. In DNA form, the CDR3 reads TGTGCCAGCAGCAACCCTAGCGAAAGAACCGAGCAGTACTTC.